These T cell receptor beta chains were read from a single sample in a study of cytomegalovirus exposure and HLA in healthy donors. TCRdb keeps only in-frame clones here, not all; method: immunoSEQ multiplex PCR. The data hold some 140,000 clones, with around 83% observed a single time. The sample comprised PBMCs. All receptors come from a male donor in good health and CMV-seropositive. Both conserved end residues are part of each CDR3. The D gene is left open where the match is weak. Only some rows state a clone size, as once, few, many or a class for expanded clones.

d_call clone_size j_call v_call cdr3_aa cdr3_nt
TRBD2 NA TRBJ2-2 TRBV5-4 CASSLGLAGSNTGELFF TGTGCCAGCAGCTTGGGGCTAGCGGGATCGAACACCGGGGAGCTGTTTTTT
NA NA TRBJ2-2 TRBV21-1 CASSKVSEMPGVGTGELFF TGTGCCAGCAGCAAAGTCTCGGAAATGCCGGGGGTTGGGACCGGGGAGCTGTTTTTT
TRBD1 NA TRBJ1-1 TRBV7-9 CSSSLGGRAAFF TGTTCCAGCAGCTTAGGGGGCAGGGCCGCTTTCTTT
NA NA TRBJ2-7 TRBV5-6 CASSSADLGKYEQYF TGTGCCAGCAGCTCCGCAGACTTAGGAAAGTACGAGCAGTACTTC
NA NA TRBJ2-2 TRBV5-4 CASSPIGAGELFF TGTGCCAGCAGCCCAATCGGGGCCGGGGAGCTGTTTTTT
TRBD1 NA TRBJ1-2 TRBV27 CASSLPGGSGYTF TGTGCCAGCAGTTTGCCAGGGGGTTCTGGCTACACCTTC
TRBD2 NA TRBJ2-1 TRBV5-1 CASSLNLPSGGHEQFF TGCGCCAGCAGCTTGAACTTGCCTAGCGGCGGTCATGAGCAGTTCTTC
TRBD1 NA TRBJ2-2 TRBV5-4 CASSPSGQGDTGELFF TGTGCCAGCAGCCCCTCGGGACAGGGGGACACCGGGGAGCTGTTTTTT
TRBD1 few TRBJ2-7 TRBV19 CASSPRTGGIEQYF TGTGCCAGTAGCCCGAGGACAGGGGGGATCGAGCAGTACTTC
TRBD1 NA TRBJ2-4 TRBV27 CASSPRGPPTGDIQYF TGTGCCAGCAGTCCTCGGGGCCCTCCCACAGGGGACATTCAGTACTTC
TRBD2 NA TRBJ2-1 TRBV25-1 CASSASGASSYNEQFF TGTGCCAGCAGTGCTAGCGGGGCGAGCTCCTACAATGAGCAGTTCTTC
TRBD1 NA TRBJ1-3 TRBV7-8 CASSLLGQGLSGNTIYF TGTGCCAGCAGCCTCCTTGGACAGGGATTATCTGGAAACACCATATATTTT
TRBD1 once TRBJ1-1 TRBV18 CASSPGTGYTEAFF TGTGCCAGCTCACCGGGGACAGGCTACACTGAAGCTTTCTTT
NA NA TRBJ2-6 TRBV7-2 CASSPILVAGANVLTF TGTGCCAGCAGTCCAATTCTAGTGGCTGGGGCCAACGTCCTGACTTTC
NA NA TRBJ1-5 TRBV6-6 CASSGQFANQPQHF TGTGCCAGCAGTGGACAGTTCGCCAATCAGCCCCAGCATTTT
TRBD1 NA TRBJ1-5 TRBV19 CASRTGASRNQPQHF TGTGCCAGTCGGACAGGGGCGTCCCGCAATCAGCCCCAGCATTTT
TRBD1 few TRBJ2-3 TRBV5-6 CASSTGQPTDTQYF TGTGCCAGCAGCACGGGACAGCCCACAGATACGCAGTATTTT
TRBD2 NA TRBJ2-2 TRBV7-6 CASSPRPGGGNTGELFF TGTGCCAGCAGCCCAAGACCTGGGGGGGGGAACACCGGGGAGCTGTTTTTT
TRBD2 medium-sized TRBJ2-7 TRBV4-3 CASSQGAGLAGGPSSYEQYF TGCGCCAGCAGCCAAGGGGCCGGACTAGCGGGAGGGCCGAGCTCCTACGAGCAGTACTTC
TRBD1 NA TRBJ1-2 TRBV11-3 CASSLDEGQGAGGYTF TGCGCCAGCAGCTTAGATGAGGGACAGGGGGCGGGAGGCTACACCTTC
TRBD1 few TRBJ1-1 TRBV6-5 CASSKTGVDTEAFF TGTGCCAGCAGTAAAACAGGGGTTGACACTGAAGCTTTCTTT
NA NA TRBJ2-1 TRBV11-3 CASSFGGPYNEQFF TGTGCCAGCAGCTTTGGGGGCCCCTACAATGAGCAGTTCTTC
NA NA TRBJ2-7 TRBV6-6 CASSAQEKKYEQYF TGTGCCAGCAGTGCCCAGGAAAAGAAGTACGAGCAGTACTTC